A single sample gave rise to the 9 T cell receptor beta chains below, sequenced in a study of cytomegalovirus exposure and HLA in healthy donors. The PCR used 60 Vbeta and 13 Jbeta primers. Sequenced by immunoSEQ multiplex PCR; TCRdb stores in-frame clones only, minus some. The table lists over 120,000 clones, around a tenth of them singletons. The sequenced material came from PBMCs. These receptors came from a man aged 45-65 years in good health and CMV-seronegative.

This clone was seen only a few times. The CDR3 bases are TGTGCCAGCAGTTCGGGACAGGGGGGAATCTCTGGGGCCAACGTCCTGACTTTC. Translated: CASSSGQGGISGANVLTF. The V gene is TRBV2, the J gene TRBJ2-6; 11 bases agree with TRBD1. Germline CDR1 SNHLY, CDR2 FYNNEI. Trimming cost V 5 bases and J 0 bases; bases outside gene matches: 6. This CDR3 has 18 residues.

This clone has just a few counts. This chain uses TRBV6-1 with TRBJ2-7; 13 bases align to TRBD2. This CDR3 is 18 amino acids long. CDR1 MNHNS and CDR2 SASEGT come from the germline V gene. V gave up 3 bases and J gave up 0 bases; unmatched junction bases: 8. The CDR3 DNA follows: TGTGCCAGCAGTGATCTAGGACTAGCGGGGGCCAGCTCCTACGAGCAGTACTTC. Encoded protein: CASSDLGLAGASSYEQYF.

The chain recombines TRBV5-4 with TRBJ1-1, with 8 bases fitting TRBD1. Trimming removed 4 bases from V and 1 base from J; junction bases left unmatched: 3. Germline assignment: CDR1 SGHNT and CDR2 YYREEE (reference sequence). The CDR3 is 14 amino acids. The CDR3 DNA reads TGTGCCAGCAGCCGGACAGGGTCGAACACTGAAGCTTTCTTT. It codes for CASSRTGSNTEAFF.

Only a few counts were recorded for this clone. The chain uses TRBV11-3 and TRBJ1-1; D possibly corresponds to TRBD1 (6 bases). From germline, CDR1 is SGHNT and CDR2 YENEEA. V was pared by 3 bases and J by 2 bases, with 10 bases between. The CDR3 spans 14 residues. The CDR3 spells CASSLDSSNTEAFF. The CDR3 DNA follows: TGTGCCAGCAGCTTGGACAGTTCTAACACTGAAGCTTTCTTT.

This clone occurred a few times. The chain links TRBV6-1 to TRBJ1-2; 7 nucleotides line up with TRBD1. This CDR3 is built from 13 residues. Germline loops: CDR1 MNHNS, CDR2 SASEGT. With V trimmed by 9 bases and J by 1 base, 5 bases remained unmatched. The CDR3 here is CASWDSVNYGYTF. For the CDR3, the DNA is TGTGCCAGTTGGGACAGTGTTAACTATGGCTACACCTTC.

A few counts support this clone. This sequence joins TRBV6-4 and TRBJ2-2; maybe TRBD1 (6 bases). Trimming cost V 6 bases and J 3 bases, with 20 bases left between them. This CDR3 comprises 17 residues. Per germline, CDR1 MRHNA and CDR2 SNTAGT. CDR3 coding DNA: TGTGCCAGCAGGCCAGACAGGCCACCGGCGCACACCGGGGAGCTGTTTTTT. It yields the protein CASRPDRPPAHTGELFF.

There are a few counts of this clone. This sequence joins TRBV30 and TRBJ1-2; TRBD1 matches 7 bases. V lost 0 bases to trimming and J lost 4 bases; unmatched junction nucleotides: 2. Germline assignment: CDR1 GTSNPN and CDR2 SVGIG (reference sequence). The CDR3 is 13 residues long. CDR3: CAWSVQGRYGYTF. The DNA for the CDR3 is TGTGCCTGGAGTGTACAGGGGCGCTATGGCTACACCTTC. Drawing the rest from reference TRBV30 and TRBJ1-2, the complete variable domain is SQTIHQWPATLVQPVGSPLSLECTVEGTSNPNLYWYRQAAGRGLQLLFYSVGIGQISSEVPQNLSASRPQDRQFILSSKKLLLSDSGFYLCAWSVQGRYGYTFGSGTRLTVV.

This clone was detected a few times. J is TRBJ2-5 and V is TRBV27; 7 bases match TRBD2. The CDR3 extends over 15 amino acids. J lost 2 bases, V lost 5 bases, and 8 bases had no gene match. Germline CDR1 is MNHEY and CDR2 is SMNVEV (reference sequence). The CDR3 sequence is CASSPGTIPQETQYF. The CDR3 bases are TGTGCCAGCAGTCCCGGGACTATTCCACAAGAGACCCAGTACTTC.

This rearrangement joins TRBV6-5 to TRBJ1-1; a weak D match, TRBD1 (6 bases). V was pared by 0 bases and J by 1 base, with 9 bases between. The CDR3 has 15 amino acids. From germline, CDR1 is MNHEY and CDR2 SVGAGI. The CDR3 nucleotides read TGTGCCAGCAGTTACTCGGGGGCGGGGAACACTGAAGCTTTCTTT. It codes for CASSYSGAGNTEAFF.